The T cell receptor beta chain described here comes from a study of stem cell transplantation in POMP-related autoinflammatory disease. Produced via immunoSEQ multiplex PCR; TCRdb's table is partial and in-frame only. The sample records about 6,900 clones, under 85% being singletons. The CDR3 extends over 14 amino acids. Germline V gene sequence: CDR1 SGHDN, CDR2 FVKESK. Deletions cut 0 bases from V and 3 bases from J, with 8 bases between. The sample taken for sequencing was a CXCR5-defined cell subset from PBMCs. The V and J genes are TRBV14 and TRBJ1-2; D not resolved. The receptor's source is a human donor in good health. CDR3 sequence: CASSQETAHYGYTF. CDR3 coding DNA: TGTGCCAGCAGCCAAGAAACAGCCCACTATGGCTACACCTTC.